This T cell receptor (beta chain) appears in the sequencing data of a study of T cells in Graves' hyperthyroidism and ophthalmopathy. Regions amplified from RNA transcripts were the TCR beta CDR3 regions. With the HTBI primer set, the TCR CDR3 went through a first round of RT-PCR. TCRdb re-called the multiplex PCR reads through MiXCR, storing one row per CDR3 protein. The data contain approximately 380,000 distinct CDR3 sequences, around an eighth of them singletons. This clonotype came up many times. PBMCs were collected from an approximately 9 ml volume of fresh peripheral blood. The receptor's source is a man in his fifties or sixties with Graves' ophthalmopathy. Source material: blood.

The CDR3 is CASSSTQRVTTDTQYF. The CDR3 DNA is TGTGCCAGCAGCTCTACGCAAAGGGTGACGACAGATACGCAGTATTTT. This rearrangement joins TRBV13 to TRBJ2-3; the D is unclear. Trimming removed 4 bases at V and 3 bases at J, with 17 bases between. This CDR3 has 16 amino acids. CDR1 and CDR2 (germline): PRHDT, FYEKMQ (reference sequence).